These 12 T cell receptor beta chains were sequenced from one sample in a study of T cells in Graves' hyperthyroidism and ophthalmopathy. The TCR beta CDR3 regions underwent amplification using RNA transcripts as the source. The study used the HTBI primer set for a first-round RT-PCR of the TCR CDR3. TCRdb re-called the multiplex PCR reads through MiXCR, storing one row per CDR3 protein. This table holds approximately 400,000 distinct CDR3 sequences, approximately 15% found once. The sequenced sample was blood. The source of these receptors is a woman aged 55-70 years with Graves' hyperthyroidism.

There are a few counts of this clonotype. This chain joins TRBV9 and TRBJ2-7; tentatively, D is TRBD2 (6 bases). The V gene's germline CDR1 is SGDLS and CDR2 YYNGEE. Trimming took 3 bases from V and 6 from J, leaving 16 bases between them. The CDR3 extends over 14 amino acids. CDR3 in DNA: TGTGCCAGCAGCGAGGACCCTCGGGAGTCCGAGCAGTACTTC. This sequence encodes CASSEDPRESEQYF.

This clonotype has ten or more counts. This chain connects TRBV10-3 to TRBJ2-7; 12 bases fit TRBD2. J was trimmed by 3 bases and V by 4 bases; bases with no gene match: 4. CDR1 is ENHRY, CDR2 SYGVKD, per germline. CDR3 size: 15 residues. CDR3 bases: TGTGCCATCAGTGGGGGACTAGCGGGTGGCTACGAGCAGTACTTC. Its protein is CAISGGLAGGYEQYF.

In its sample, this clonotype was seen many times. The chain carries TRBV20-1 and TRBJ2-3, with no clear D. Germline values: CDR1 DFQATT, CDR2 SNEGSKA (reference sequence). The germline V and J ends were trimmed by 5 bases and 10 bases, with 16 bases remaining between them. CDR3 size: 12 residues. CDR3 residues: CSAPTPGIAQYF. CDR3 sequence (DNA): TGCAGTGCTCCGACCCCGGGCATTGCGCAGTATTTT.

In this sample, this clonotype turned up many times. The chain has TRBV27 and TRBJ1-1, with 7 bases fitting TRBD1. The CDR3 spans 15 residues. V shed 6 bases and J 0 bases; nucleotides not matched to a gene: 7. Per the germline V gene, CDR1 is MNHEY and CDR2 is SMNVEV (reference sequence). The CDR3 DNA reads as TGTGCCAGCAGCTCCGCAGGGGGAGTGAACACTGAAGCTTTCTTT. Translating it yields CASSSAGGVNTEAFF.

This clonotype was seen ten or more times. V gene TRBV12-3 or TRBV12-4 combines with J gene TRBJ2-4; 10 positions agree with TRBD2. The CDR3 covers 18 residues. With V trimmed by 0 bases and J by 0 bases, 5 bases remained unmatched. The DNA for the CDR3 is TGTGCCAGCAGTTTAGCGACTAGCGGGCATCTAGCCAAAAACATTCAGTACTTC. Its protein product is CASSLATSGHLAKNIQYF.

This clonotype was recorded many times. J is TRBJ1-1 and V is TRBV12-3 or TRBV12-4; D unresolved. Deletions cut 0 bases from V and 11 bases from J, with 13 bases between. This CDR3 contains 13 residues. The DNA of the CDR3 is TGTGCCAGCAGTTTAGCGCGGGAGGGTAAGGCTTTCTTT. It translates to CASSLAREGKAFF.

This clonotype was detected only once. Just one base apart from a much larger clone, this may be a read error. This chain links TRBV12-5 with TRBJ2-3; D unclear. The ends were cut back, 2 bases at V and 7 bases at J, with 13 bases in the middle. Per germline, CDR1 LGHNT and CDR2 FRNRAP. The length of the CDR3 is 14 residues. The CDR3 protein is CASGLYPNKNTQYF. For the CDR3, the DNA is TGTGCTAGTGGTTTGTACCCAAACAAAAATACGCAGTATTTT.

V is TRBV5-4 and J is TRBJ1-2, with D possibly TRBD1 on 6 matching bases. The CDR3 has 14 amino acids. V lost 5 bases and J lost 7, with 18 bases in between. Germline values: CDR1 SGHNT, CDR2 YYREEE (reference sequence). The CDR3 DNA follows: TGTGCCAGCAGACCCGGGACAACGAAGGGTGGCTACACCTTC. Its protein is CASRPGTTKGGYTF.

The rearrangement uses TRBV24-1 and TRBJ1-1; TRBD1 matches at 8 bases. This CDR3 is 15 amino acids long. Per germline, CDR1 KGHDR and CDR2 SFDVKD. Trimming removed 2 bases from V and 4 bases from J; junction bases left unmatched: 5. DNA for the CDR3: TGTGCCACCAGTGATTCCCGACAGGGGTTCACTGAAGCTTTCTTT. Its protein product is CATSDSRQGFTEAFF.

This clonotype was seen ten or more times. This chain's CDR3 is CASSLGGAYTEAFF. CDR3 in DNA: TGCGCCAGCAGCTTGGGGGGGGCCTACACTGAAGCTTTCTTT. The V and J genes are TRBV5-1 and TRBJ1-1, with a possible D match to TRBD1 (6 bases). V was shortened by 0 bases and J by 3 bases, with 9 bases between the two germline ends. Germline V gene sequence: CDR1 SGHRS, CDR2 YFSETQ. The CDR3 spans 14 residues. Full variable domain (missing parts from reference TRBV5-1 and TRBJ1-1): KAGVTQTPRYLIKTRGQQVTLSCSPISGHRSVSWYQQTPGQGLQFLFEYFSETQRNKGNFPGRFSGRQFSNSRSEMNVSTLELGDSALYLCASSLGGAYTEAFFGQGTRLTVV.

This clonotype was recorded many times. V is TRBV11-3 and J is TRBJ2-6, with TRBD1 matching 8 bases. Germline V gene lookup returns CDR1 SGHNT and CDR2 YENEEA. The CDR3 is 16 amino acids. V lost 10 bases, J lost 4 bases, and 12 bases stayed unmatched. This chain's CDR3 is CATSGTGRAGANVLTF. The CDR3 nucleotides are TGTGCCACCTCCGGGACAGGTCGGGCCGGGGCCAACGTCCTGACTTTC.

This clonotype was seen at least ten times. This chain connects TRBV27 to TRBJ1-1, with D possibly TRBD1 on 6 matching bases. The CDR3 has 14 residues. V was shortened by 8 bases and J by 3 bases, with 16 bases between the two germline ends. CDR1 MNHEY and CDR2 SMNVEV come from the germline V gene (reference sequence). The CDR3 reads CASQIRGADTEAFF. The CDR3 DNA sequence: TGTGCCAGCCAAATTAGGGGGGCGGACACTGAAGCTTTCTTT.